Below are 22 T cell receptor beta chains sequenced from a single sample in a study of blood T cell repertoires in COVID-19. Some clones are missing from TCRdb's copy, which holds only in-frame ones; the method was immunoSEQ multiplex PCR. There are about 130,000 clones in the sample; approximately 86% occur only once, and about 2.3% lies in the top ten. Sequencing input: PBMCs or T cells enriched from blood (not recorded which). These receptors were collected from a woman aged 45-65 years who had recovered from COVID-19.

Concerning this clone: The final CDR3 position lacks the conserved phenylalanine or tryptophan, pointing to a likely read error. The DNA is omitted, as the CDR3 cannot be located on it reliably, and the CDR3 follows TCRdb's listing. V is TRBV2 and J is TRBJ1-4; the table's D call TRBD1 went unverified against the DNA. Germline V gene sequence: CDR1 SNHLY, CDR2 FYNNEI. The CDR3 is 11 residues long, counting both termini. CDR3 residues: CASSWDRTTNY.

The CDR3 reads CASGVRGQDGYTF. The DNA of the CDR3 is TGTGCTAGTGGGGTACGAGGACAGGATGGCTACACCTTC. The chain links TRBV12-5 to TRBJ1-2; 7 bases align to TRBD1. Germline loops: CDR1 LGHNT, CDR2 FRNRAP. The CDR3 has 13 residues. Trimming took 6 bases from V and 6 from J; bases not matched to a gene: 7.

V and J are TRBV29-1 and TRBJ2-1; 8 nucleotides align to TRBD1. The junction had 5 bases not matched to a gene; V was cut back by 6 bases and J by 10 bases. CDR3 length equals 11 residues. CDR1 and CDR2 (germline): SQVTM, ANQGSEA. The CDR3 bases are TGCAGCGTCGCGACAGGGGCCGAGCAGTTCTTC. This encodes CSVATGAEQFF.

This chain uses TRBV19 with TRBJ2-7; 10 positions agree with TRBD1. The germline gives CDR1 LNHDA, CDR2 SQIVND (reference sequence). V shed 5 bases, J shed 5 bases, and the junction held 15 bases outside the gene matches. The CDR3 length is 17 residues. The CDR3 loop reads CASSERPGQGWGNEQYF. The CDR3 region has the DNA TGTGCCAGTAGTGAGAGACCGGGACAGGGGTGGGGGAACGAGCAGTACTTC. Drawing the rest from reference TRBV19 and TRBJ2-7, the complete variable domain is DGGITQSPKYLFRKEGQNVTLSCEQNLNHDAMYWYRQDPGQGLRLIYYSQIVNDFQKGDIAEGYSVSREKKESFPLTVTSAQKNPTAFYLCASSERPGQGWGNEQYFGPGTRLTVT.

The CDR3 region has the DNA TGTGCCAGCACCGATGGGCTGAACACTGAAGCTTTCTTT. It codes for CASTDGLNTEAFF. The chain recombines TRBV6-5 with TRBJ1-1; D is ambiguous. V was cut by 7 bases and J by 0 bases, with 9 bases left in between. The CDR3 loop spans 13 amino acids. The germline V gene has CDR1 MNHEY and CDR2 SVGAGI.

The J gene is TRBJ1-2, the V gene TRBV5-1, with a possible D match to TRBD1 (6 bases). In germline, CDR1 is SGHRS, CDR2 YFSETQ. This CDR3 is 14 amino acids long. Deletions cut 1 base from V and 1 base from J, with 8 bases between. The CDR3 protein is CASSLSDSNYGYTF. CDR3 DNA sequence: TGCGCCAGCAGCTTGTCGGACAGTAACTATGGCTACACCTTC.

The chain joins TRBV25-1 to TRBJ2-3, with D perhaps TRBD1 (6 bases). The germline gives CDR1 MGHDK, CDR2 SYGVNS. Trimming shortened V by 2 bases and J by 1 base, and 10 bases separated the two germline ends. The CDR3 is 15 residues long. The CDR3 DNA reads TGTGCCAGCAGTGAAATCAGGGGAGGCACAGATACGCAGTATTTT. Translation: CASSEIRGGTDTQYF.

This chain connects TRBV19 to TRBJ1-2, with 7 nucleotides matching TRBD1. The CDR3 totals 15 residues. V was clipped by 3 bases and J by 4 bases; unmatched bases: 8. CDR1 is LNHDA and CDR2 is SQIVND in the germline V gene (reference sequence). CDR3 nucleotides: TGTGCCAGTAGTATTCTTGGACAGGCGACCTATGGCTACACCTTC. Protein sequence: CASSILGQATYGYTF.

The J gene is TRBJ2-7, the V gene TRBV6-5; D possibly corresponds to TRBD2 (6 bases). Trimming removed 0 bases from V and 2 bases from J, with 14 bases in between. The germline V gene encodes CDR1 MNHEY and CDR2 SVGAGI. The CDR3 contains 16 residues. In nucleotides, the CDR3 is TGTGCCAGCAGTTACTCGTCGGACTACCTTCCCTACGAGCAGTACTTC. Translation gives CASSYSSDYLPYEQYF.

This clone was counted between two and nine times. The chain is built from TRBV9 and TRBJ2-7, with 9 nucleotides matching TRBD2. This CDR3 spans 15 amino acids. V shed 4 bases, J shed 5 bases, and the junction held 10 bases outside the gene matches. The V gene's germline CDR1 is SGDLS and CDR2 YYNGEE. This CDR3 reads CASSSPSGILDEQYF. The CDR3 nucleotides read TGTGCCAGCAGCTCGCCTAGCGGGATCCTCGACGAGCAGTACTTC. Full variable domain (rest looked up from reference TRBV9 and TRBJ2-7): DSGVTQTPKHLITATGQRVTLRCSPRSGDLSVYWYQQSLDQGLQFLIQYYNGEERAKGNILERFSAQQFPDLHSELNLSSLELGDSALYFCASSSPSGILDEQYFGPGTRLTVT.

V gene TRBV7-3 combines with J gene TRBJ1-1; 8 positions match TRBD1. V dropped 5 bases and J dropped 11; count of bases not matched to a gene: 10. Germline values: CDR1 SGHTA, CDR2 FQGTGA. This CDR3 contains 13 residues. DNA of the CDR3: TGTGCCAGCAGCCCCGGGACAGGTGGGGTGGCTTTCTTT. This codes for CASSPGTGGVAFF.

The chain uses TRBV7-9 and TRBJ2-2; D call uncertain. CDR3 length: 14 residues. The V end was cut by 2 bases, the J end by 7 bases, with 11 bases between. Germline CDR1 SEHNR, CDR2 FQNEAQ (reference sequence). CDR3 DNA: TGTGCCAGCAGCTTATCCCTGGGCGACGGGGAGCTGTTTTTT. Translated, it gives CASSLSLGDGELFF.

The V call is TRBV5-6, the J call TRBJ1-2, with a tentative D call TRBD1 (5 bases). The CDR3 length is 13 residues. Germline V CDR1 and CDR2: SGHDT, YYEEEE. Trimming cost V 4 bases and J 4 bases, with 11 bases left between them. The CDR3 reads CASSATVIYGYTF. CDR3 in DNA: TGTGCCAGCAGCGCGACAGTCATCTATGGCTACACCTTC.

The rearrangement uses TRBV12-3 or TRBV12-4 and TRBJ1-6; D is ambiguous. The V gene lost 6 bases and the J gene lost 15 bases, with 12 bases spanning the gap. This CDR3 spans 11 amino acids. In nucleotides, the CDR3 is TGTGCCAGCAGCATCGGGATTTTCCTCCACTTT. The encoded protein is CASSIGIFLHF.

V gene TRBV5-8 combines with J gene TRBJ1-1, with 7 positions matching TRBD1. The V gene end was trimmed by 2 bases and the J gene end by 4 bases; junction bases not matched to a gene: 5. This CDR3 has 14 amino acids. CDR1 SGHTS and CDR2 YDEGEE come from the germline V gene. The CDR3 nucleotides read TGTGCCAGCAGCTTAGACAGGGTGATCACTGAAGCTTTCTTT. Protein: CASSLDRVITEAFF.

V usage is TRBV11-2 and J usage is TRBJ2-7; 8 bases are a match to TRBD1. CDR3 length: 15 amino acids. V gave up 8 bases and J gave up 3 bases; unmatched junction bases: 12. The germline V gene has CDR1 SGHAT and CDR2 FQNNGV. CDR3 sequence: CASAPTTGAHYEQYF. The DNA for the CDR3 is TGTGCCAGCGCGCCCACGACAGGGGCGCACTACGAGCAGTACTTC.

This CDR3 reads CASSPVPDTQYF. The CDR3 DNA follows: TGTGCCAGCAGTCCGGTCCCAGATACGCAGTATTTT. The chain is built from TRBV27 and TRBJ2-3; D remains unclear. Trimming took off 5 bases at V and 4 bases at J, with 7 bases between the two ends. CDR3 length: 12 residues. Germline V gene lookup returns CDR1 MNHEY and CDR2 SMNVEV (reference sequence).

The chain uses TRBV29-1 and TRBJ1-5; 10 nucleotides match TRBD1. Germline lookup yields CDR1 SQVTM and CDR2 ANQGSEA. V lost 4 bases, J lost 4 bases, and 7 bases stayed unmatched. The length of the CDR3 is 15 residues. The CDR3 DNA sequence: TGCAGCGTTGGAGGGGGGACAGGGGCAAATCAGCCCCAGCATTTT. It codes for CSVGGGTGANQPQHF.

The chain recombines TRBV14 with TRBJ1-2; a weak D match, TRBD1 (5 bases). The germline V gene has CDR1 SGHDN and CDR2 FVKESK. The CDR3 extends over 14 amino acids. Trimming took off 3 bases at V and 8 bases at J, with 16 bases between the two ends. The CDR3 DNA follows: TGTGCCAGCAGCCAGTTGGGAGGGGCCGGCGGCTACACCTTC. This translates into CASSQLGGAGGYTF.

The chain is built from TRBV10-1 and TRBJ1-1; D not certain. The CDR3 runs 15 residues. CDR1 is WNHNN and CDR2 is SYGVQD in the germline V gene (reference sequence). V lost 1 base and J lost 0, with 9 bases in between. The chain's CDR3 is CASSEFTDLNTEAFF. Here the CDR3 DNA reads TGCGCCAGCAGTGAGTTTACAGATTTGAACACTGAAGCTTTCTTT.

In its sample, this clone was seen once. This chain uses TRBV5-1 with TRBJ2-7; 10 nucleotides agree with TRBD1. This CDR3 contains 15 residues. Germline V gives CDR1 SGHRS, CDR2 YFSETQ. Trimming cost V 3 bases and J 3 bases; bases outside gene matches: 6. In DNA, the CDR3 is TGCGCCAGCAGCTCTATGACAGGGGGCTTCTACGAGCAGTACTTC. Translated, it gives CASSSMTGGFYEQYF.

This clone has just a few counts. The rearrangement uses TRBV6-1 and TRBJ1-1, with 8 bases aligning to TRBD1. The CDR3 runs to 15 residues. The germline V gene encodes CDR1 MNHNS and CDR2 SASEGT. V gave up 3 bases and J gave up 7 bases; unmatched junction bases: 10. CDR3 residues: CASSENPGGLNEAFF. DNA for the CDR3: TGTGCCAGCAGTGAGAATCCAGGGGGCTTGAATGAAGCTTTCTTT.